This is a list of T cell receptor beta chains from one sample in a study of monozygotic twins with inflammatory bowel disease. TCRdb reprocessed the 5' RACE reads, keeping one entry per CDR3 protein, no DNA. This sample lists a few hundred thousand distinct CDR3 sequences; its ten largest clones have around 2.3%. Sequencing was done on a sample of blood. All receptors derive from a human donor with ulcerative colitis or Crohn's disease, or a healthy co-twin of an affected twin (not recorded which). CDR3s include the opening cysteine and the closing phenylalanine or tryptophan.

j_gene | v_gene | CDR3aa
TRBJ2-7 | TRBV5-1 | CASSTGPGGSEQYF
TRBJ2-1 | TRBV3-1 | CASSPRTRPHEQFF
TRBJ1-2 | TRBV20-1 | CSASSLDGYGYTF
TRBJ2-1 | TRBV7-8 | CASSLRERLTSSYNEQFF
TRBJ1-5 | TRBV7-9 | CASSPDGPQHF
TRBJ2-4 | TRBV5-1 | CASSMTSAKNIQYF
TRBJ2-1 | TRBV3-1 | CASSQVIIAQNEQFF
TRBJ2-7 | TRBV19 | CASSIAGASSYEQYF
TRBJ1-5 | TRBV20-1 | CSARARSFSNQPQHF
TRBJ2-2 | TRBV29-1 | CSVRREGELFF
TRBJ1-3 | TRBV6-1 | CASSATGGSGNTIYF
TRBJ2-5 | TRBV12-3/TRBV12-4 | CASSSGLTSGQETQYF
TRBJ2-1 | TRBV5-1 | CASSLAGSSNEQFF
TRBJ2-1 | TRBV7-2 | CASSLARVAGYNEQFF
TRBJ2-2 | TRBV18 | CASSPIGVTGELFF